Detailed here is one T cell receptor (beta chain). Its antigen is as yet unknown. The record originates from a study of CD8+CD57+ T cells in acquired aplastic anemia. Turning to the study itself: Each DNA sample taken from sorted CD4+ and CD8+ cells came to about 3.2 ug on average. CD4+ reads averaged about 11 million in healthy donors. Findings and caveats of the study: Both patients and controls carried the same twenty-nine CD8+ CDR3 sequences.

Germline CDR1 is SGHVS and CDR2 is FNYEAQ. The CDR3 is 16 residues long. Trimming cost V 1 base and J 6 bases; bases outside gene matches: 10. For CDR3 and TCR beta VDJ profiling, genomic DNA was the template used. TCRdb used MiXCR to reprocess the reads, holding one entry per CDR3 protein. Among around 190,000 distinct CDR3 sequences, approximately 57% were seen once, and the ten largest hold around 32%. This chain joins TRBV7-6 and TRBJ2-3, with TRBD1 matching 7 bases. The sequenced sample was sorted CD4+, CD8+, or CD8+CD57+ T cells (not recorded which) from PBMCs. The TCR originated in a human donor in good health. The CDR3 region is CASSLGPRQGGDTQYF. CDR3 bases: TGTGCCAGCAGCTTAGGACCGAGACAGGGCGGGGATACGCAGTATTTT.